The clone carrying this TCR beta chain was counted at least ten times. Its antigen is currently unknown. One entry per CDR3 protein, called by TCRdb with MiXCR from the 5' RACE reads. Here the sample spans some 23,000 distinct CDR3 sequences, 8.8% being singletons. Trimming removed 1 base from V and 5 bases from J, with 9 bases in between. The CDR3 is 13 amino acids. The data are from a study of spatial heterogeneity in lung cancer. General study points: Mutation counts in tumors were tracked by counts of expanded intratumoral alpha and beta TCRs.

As for time point: sample taken at primary tumor resection. The starting material was lung tumor tissue, obtained at surgery. This chain uses TRBV12-3 or TRBV12-4 with TRBJ2-7; D unclear. The clonotype comes from a male donor with early-stage non-small cell lung cancer. CDR3 in amino acids: CASSLGGNDEQYF. For the CDR3, the DNA is TGTGCCAGCAGTTTAGGTGGGAATGACGAGCAGTACTTC.